One and the same sample provided the 24 T cell receptor beta chains below, sequenced in a study of T cells expressing NK-cell markers. No DNA is given; TCRdb re-called the 5' RACE reads and lists each CDR3 protein once. The sample data list approximately 550,000 distinct CDR3 sequences. The sample consisted of blood T cells: a sorted CD56 or NKG2C T cell subset, CD4+ or CD8+ T cells, or bulk PBMC T cells (not recorded which). All receptors come from a man younger than 30 in good health.

This chain links TRBV6-2 or TRBV6-3 with TRBJ2-7; TCRdb's D call, TRBD1, is unchecked because there is no DNA. Germline-derived CDR1 and CDR2 are MNHEY and SVGEGT. CDR3 length: 16 residues. The CDR3 region is CASSYPLGGTSYEQYF.

The chain recombines TRBV5-1 with TRBJ1-3. The CDR3 spans 15 residues. Germline values: CDR1 SGHRS, CDR2 YFSETQ. The CDR3 sequence is CASSPERRQGNTIYF.

This chain links TRBV27 with TRBJ2-1; the TCRdb D gene call, TRBD2, has no DNA to confirm it. The CDR3 is 12 amino acids. Germline V lookup: CDR1 MNHEY, CDR2 SMNVEV (reference sequence). CDR3 region: CASRARDNEQFF.

The chain has TRBV5-5 and TRBJ2-1; TCRdb picks TRBD2, but there is no DNA to check that call. Germline V gene sequence: CDR1 SGHKS, CDR2 YYEKEE (reference sequence). This CDR3 region has 15 residues. The chain's CDR3 is CASSSGLAGVFEQFF.

This chain connects TRBV20-1 to TRBJ2-7; the D call of TRBD1 rests on TCRdb alone, since no DNA is present to check it. Germline CDR1 reads DFQATT; CDR2 reads SNEGSKA (reference sequence). This CDR3 contains 14 residues. The CDR3: CSAQANRGRYEQYF.

The rearrangement uses TRBV12-3 or TRBV12-4 and TRBJ2-7; TCRdb's D gene call, TRBD1, goes unchecked for lack of DNA. This CDR3 spans 15 amino acids. The CDR3 sequence: CASSPTAGLSYEQYF.

This chain joins TRBV6-5 and TRBJ2-7; TCRdb lists TRBD1, though no DNA is available to test this call. The germline CDR1 and CDR2 sequences are MNHEY and SVGAGI. The CDR3 sequence is 14 residues long. This CDR3 is CASTPKPGQREQYF.

This chain uses TRBV7-2 with TRBJ2-3; TCRdb indicates TRBD2, and absent DNA this call remains unverified. Looked up from germline, CDR1 is SGHTA and CDR2 is FQGNSA. The CDR3 totals 16 residues. CDR3 protein: CASSLVAGGPADTQYF.

The chain uses TRBV6-5 and TRBJ2-1; the TCRdb call, TRBD2, lacks DNA for checking. Germline lookup yields CDR1 MNHEY and CDR2 SVGAGI. The CDR3 has 17 residues. The CDR3 sequence is CASSYSTTTSGRGEQFF.

The CDR3 sequence is CASSYSDSIKNIQYF. The chain joins TRBV6-5 to TRBJ2-4; the D call from TCRdb, TRBD1, cannot be confirmed without DNA. The CDR3 runs 15 residues. Germline assignment: CDR1 MNHEY and CDR2 SVGAGI.

CDR3 loop: CASSKEISSYNEQFF. The chain is built from TRBV4-1 and TRBJ2-1. Germline CDR1 reads MGHRA; CDR2 reads YSYEKL. The CDR3 sequence is 15 residues long.

This rearrangement joins TRBV5-8 to TRBJ2-3; TCRdb proposes TRBD2, but this gene call is untestable without DNA. The CDR3 spans 16 residues. Germline lookup yields CDR1 SGHTS and CDR2 YDEGEE. CDR3 protein: CASSLLAGASTDTQYF. Based on the CDR3 plus reference TRBV5-8 and TRBJ2-3, the full variable domain is EAGVTQSPTHLIKTRGQQATLRCSPISGHTSVYWYQQALGLGLQFLLWYDEGEERNRGNFPPRFSGRQFPNYSSELNVNALELEDSALYLCASSLLAGASTDTQYFGPGTRLTVL.

This chain uses TRBV7-8 with TRBJ2-4. This CDR3 is built from 15 residues. The germline V gene has CDR1 SGHVS and CDR2 FQNEAQ. The CDR3 sequence is CASSLGIRIGNIQYF.

This chain links TRBV5-1 with TRBJ2-4; absent DNA, TCRdb's TRBD2 call cannot be checked. Germline CDR1 and CDR2: SGHRS and YFSETQ. The CDR3 is 18 residues long. The CDR3 here is CASSLVAGGPTKTNIQYF. Using reference TRBV5-1 and TRBJ2-4 for the parts outside the CDR3, the full variable domain is KAGVTQTPRYLIKTRGQQVTLSCSPISGHRSVSWYQQTPGQGLQFLFEYFSETQRNKGNFPGRFSGRQFSNSRSEMNVSTLELGDSALYLCASSLVAGGPTKTNIQYFGAGTRLSVL.

The chain joins TRBV6-2 or TRBV6-3 to TRBJ2-1; TCRdb's assignment of TRBD1 cannot be checked, as there is no DNA. The CDR3 is 21 amino acids. Germline V lookup: CDR1 MNHEY, CDR2 SVGEGT. CDR3 sequence: CASSTRSMGRNRPSSYNEQFF.

The genes are TRBV6-1 and TRBJ1-6. The CDR3 covers 15 residues. Germline V gives CDR1 MNHNS, CDR2 SASEGT. The CDR3 region is CASSPMAGLGSPLHF.

The rearrangement joins TRBV19 to TRBJ2-1; TCRdb designates TRBD1, a call that cannot be tested without DNA. Germline CDR1 is LNHDA and CDR2 is SQIVND (reference sequence). The CDR3 sequence is 15 residues long. The CDR3 protein is CASSTKGARTDEQFF.

This chain's CDR3 is CATSRTGTGNSPLHF. The V gene is TRBV15, the J gene TRBJ1-6; the D call of TRBD1 rests on TCRdb alone, since no DNA is present to check it. The CDR3 is made up of 15 amino acids. Per germline, CDR1 LNHNV and CDR2 YYDKDF (reference sequence).

This rearrangement joins TRBV9 to TRBJ1-3; absent DNA, TCRdb's TRBD1 call cannot be checked. CDR3 length: 16 amino acids. CDR1 is SGDLS, CDR2 YYNGEE, per germline. CDR3 sequence: CASSVGTPNSGNTIYF. Together with reference TRBV9 and TRBJ1-3, the CDR3 gives the full variable domain: DSGVTQTPKHLITATGQRVTLRCSPRSGDLSVYWYQQSLDQGLQFLIQYYNGEERAKGNILERFSAQQFPDLHSELNLSSLELGDSALYFCASSVGTPNSGNTIYFGEGSWLTVV.

The chain joins TRBV15 to TRBJ2-1. Looked up from germline, CDR1 is LNHNV and CDR2 is YYDKDF (reference sequence). The CDR3 contains 14 residues. The CDR3 region is CATSRDRGSNEQFF. Full variable domain (remainder filled in from reference TRBV15 and TRBJ2-1): DAMVIQNPRYQVTQFGKPVTLSCSQTLNHNVMYWYQQKSSQAPKLLFHYYDKDFNNEADTPDNFQSRRPNTSFCFLDIRSPGLGDTAMYLCATSRDRGSNEQFFGPGTRLTVL.

The chain couples TRBV6-5 to TRBJ1-5; the TRBD1 assignment by TCRdb is unverifiable without DNA. The CDR3 has 15 residues. Germline CDR1 and CDR2: MNHEY and SVGAGI. The CDR3 here is CASSYFGTGDQPQHF.

This chain links TRBV7-2 with TRBJ1-2; TCRdb designates TRBD1, a call that cannot be tested without DNA. Germline lookup yields CDR1 SGHTA and CDR2 FQGNSA. The CDR3 is made up of 13 amino acids. The chain's CDR3 is CASSFGQGRGYTF.

The CDR3 reads CASSRPGTNYEQYF. V is TRBV7-8 and J is TRBJ2-7; TCRdb proposes TRBD2, but this gene call is untestable without DNA. Germline V gene sequence: CDR1 SGHVS, CDR2 FQNEAQ. This CDR3 is built from 14 residues.

The rearrangement links TRBV6-5 to TRBJ2-2; TCRdb designates TRBD1, a call that cannot be tested without DNA. This CDR3 spans 14 amino acids. Germline V lookup: CDR1 MNHEY, CDR2 SVGAGI. The CDR3 reads CASSYGQGAGELFF.